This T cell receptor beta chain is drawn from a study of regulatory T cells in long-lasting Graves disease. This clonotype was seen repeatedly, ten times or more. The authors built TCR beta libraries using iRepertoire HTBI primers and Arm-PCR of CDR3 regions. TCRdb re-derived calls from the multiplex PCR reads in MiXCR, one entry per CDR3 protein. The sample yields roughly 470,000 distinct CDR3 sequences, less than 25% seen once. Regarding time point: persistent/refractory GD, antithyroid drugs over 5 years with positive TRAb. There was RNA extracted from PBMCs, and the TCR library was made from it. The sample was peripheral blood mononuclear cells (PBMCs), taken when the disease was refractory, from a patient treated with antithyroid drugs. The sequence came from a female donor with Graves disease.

CDR3 sequence (DNA): TGCGCCAGCAGCGGTGAACTAGCGGCTTCCTACGAGCAGTACTTC. Translation gives CASSGELAASYEQYF. The chain recombines TRBV5-1 with TRBJ2-7, with TRBD2 identical over 8 bases. CDR1 is SGHRS, CDR2 YFSETQ, per germline. The V and J ends lost 4 bases and 1 base, in that order; junction bases with no gene match: 7. This CDR3 is built from 15 residues.